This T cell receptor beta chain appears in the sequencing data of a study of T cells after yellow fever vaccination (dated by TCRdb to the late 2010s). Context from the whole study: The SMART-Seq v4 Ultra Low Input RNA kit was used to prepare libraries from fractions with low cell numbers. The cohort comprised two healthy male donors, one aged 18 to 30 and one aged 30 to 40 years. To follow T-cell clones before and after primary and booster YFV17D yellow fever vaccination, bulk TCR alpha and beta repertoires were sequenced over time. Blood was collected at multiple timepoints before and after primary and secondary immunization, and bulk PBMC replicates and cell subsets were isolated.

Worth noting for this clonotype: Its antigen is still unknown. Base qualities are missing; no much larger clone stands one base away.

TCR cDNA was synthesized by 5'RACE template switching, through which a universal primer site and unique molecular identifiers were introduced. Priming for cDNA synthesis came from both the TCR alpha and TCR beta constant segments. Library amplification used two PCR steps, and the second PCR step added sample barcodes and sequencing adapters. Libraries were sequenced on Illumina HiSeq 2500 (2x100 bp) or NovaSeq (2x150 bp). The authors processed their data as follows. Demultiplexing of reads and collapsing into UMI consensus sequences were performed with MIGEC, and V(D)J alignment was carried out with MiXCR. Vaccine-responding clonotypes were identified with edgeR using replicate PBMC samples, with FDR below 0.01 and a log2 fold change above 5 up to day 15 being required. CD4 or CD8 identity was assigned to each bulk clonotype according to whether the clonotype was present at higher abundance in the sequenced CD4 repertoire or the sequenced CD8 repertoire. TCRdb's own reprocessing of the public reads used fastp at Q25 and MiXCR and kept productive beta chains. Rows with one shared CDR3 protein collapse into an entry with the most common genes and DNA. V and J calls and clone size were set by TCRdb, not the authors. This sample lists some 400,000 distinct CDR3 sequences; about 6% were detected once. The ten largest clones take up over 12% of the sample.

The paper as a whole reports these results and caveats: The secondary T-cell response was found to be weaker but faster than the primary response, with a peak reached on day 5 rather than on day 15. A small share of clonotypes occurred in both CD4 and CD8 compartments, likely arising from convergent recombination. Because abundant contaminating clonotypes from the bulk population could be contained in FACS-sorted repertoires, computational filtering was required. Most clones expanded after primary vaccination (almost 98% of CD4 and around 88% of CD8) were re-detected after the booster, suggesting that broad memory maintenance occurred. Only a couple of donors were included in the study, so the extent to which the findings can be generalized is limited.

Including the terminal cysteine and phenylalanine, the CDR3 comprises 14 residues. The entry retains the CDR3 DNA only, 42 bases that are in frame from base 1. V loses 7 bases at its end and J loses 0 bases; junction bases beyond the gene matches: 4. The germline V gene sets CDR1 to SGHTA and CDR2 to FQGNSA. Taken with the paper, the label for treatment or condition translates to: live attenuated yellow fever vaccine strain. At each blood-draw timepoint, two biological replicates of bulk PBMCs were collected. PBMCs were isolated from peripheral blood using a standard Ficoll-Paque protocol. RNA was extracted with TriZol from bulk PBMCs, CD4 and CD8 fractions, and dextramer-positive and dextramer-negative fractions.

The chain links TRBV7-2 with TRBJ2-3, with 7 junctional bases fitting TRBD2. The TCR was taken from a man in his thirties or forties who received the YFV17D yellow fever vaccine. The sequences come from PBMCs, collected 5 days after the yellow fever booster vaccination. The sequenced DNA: TGTGCCAGCAACTCAGCGGGGAGCACAGATACGCAGTATTTT. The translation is CASNSAGSTDTQYF.